This record covers a single TCR beta chain. These data are taken from a study of blood T cell repertoires in COVID-19. At the level of the study: PBMCs, B-cell-depleted T cells, or T cells provided the cDNA or gDNA that made up the material.

As handled by the study authors: Estimation of nucleated cell counts was performed using reference gene primer amplification. Assay used: immunoSEQ multiplex PCR; TCRdb lists only in-frame clones, some missing. V and J calls and clone size follow that table, whereas D and trimming were derived from the DNA. The repertoire holds more than 200,000 clones, with about 85% as singletons. V lost 7 bases and J lost 3; bases outside the gene matches: 10. In germline, CDR1 is SGHNT, CDR2 YYREEE (reference sequence). CDR3 length equals 14 residues. This clonotype was sampled from an elderly woman with COVID-19, enrolled during active disease. Material: peripheral blood. The chain couples TRBV5-4 to TRBJ2-7; 7 nucleotides agree with TRBD1. The DNA for the CDR3 is TGTGCCAGCGGTCAACAGGGGATCCTCTACGAGCAGTACTTC. Amino acids: CASGQQGILYEQYF.